Below are 26 T cell receptor beta chains sequenced from a single sample in a study of cytomegalovirus exposure and HLA in healthy donors. This PCR relied on a set of 60 Vbeta primers and 13 Jbeta primers. Libraries were prepared by immunoSEQ multiplex PCR; TCRdb keeps only in-frame clonotypes and omits some of them. Of 78,000 or so clones in the sample, around 62% were seen once. Sequencing was carried out using PBMCs. The receptors were sampled from a male donor in good health and CMV-seropositive.

A single count supports this clone. This chain links TRBV5-1 with TRBJ2-5; D ambiguous. The CDR3 spans 11 residues. Trimming removed 1 base from V and 5 bases from J, with 3 bases in between. Germline V gives CDR1 SGHRS, CDR2 YFSETQ. The CDR3, as DNA: TGCGCCAGCAGCTTGCGTGAGACCCAGTACTTC. Protein: CASSLRETQYF.

V gene TRBV30 combines with J gene TRBJ2-1; no firm D call. CDR1 and CDR2 (germline): GTSNPN, SVGIG (reference sequence). CDR3 length: 11 amino acids. Trimming cost V 8 bases and J 10 bases, with 15 bases left between them. This CDR3 reads CAHSGLEEQFF. The CDR3 region has the DNA TGTGCCCATAGTGGGCTCGAAGAGCAGTTCTTC. The variable domain in full, with the rest retrieved from reference TRBV30 and TRBJ2-1, is SQTIHQWPATLVQPVGSPLSLECTVEGTSNPNLYWYRQAAGRGLQLLFYSVGIGQISSEVPQNLSASRPQDRQFILSSKKLLLSDSGFYLCAHSGLEEQFFGPGTRLTVL.

The chain couples TRBV19 to TRBJ2-3; D might be TRBD1 (6 bases). This CDR3 comprises 15 residues. From germline, CDR1 is LNHDA and CDR2 SQIVND (reference sequence). Trimming left V 3 bases short and J 0 bases short, with 10 bases between. The CDR3 here is CASSIGGQSTDTQYF. The CDR3 DNA reads as TGTGCCAGTAGTATCGGTGGACAGAGCACAGATACGCAGTATTTT.

This clone was found once. The rearrangement joins TRBV19 to TRBJ2-2; 7 bases align to TRBD2. Germline V gene data show CDR1 as LNHDA and CDR2 as SQIVND (reference sequence). J gave up 2 bases and V 9 bases, and 3 bases lay outside the gene matches. This CDR3 has 13 residues. CDR3 loop: CASRLANTGELFF. The CDR3, as DNA: TGTGCCAGCCGACTAGCCAACACCGGGGAGCTGTTTTTT.

V is TRBV10-1 and J is TRBJ2-7; 11 bases are a match to TRBD2. The CDR3 spans 17 residues. Per germline, CDR1 WNHNN and CDR2 SYGVQD (reference sequence). Trimming at V came to 5 bases and at J to 6 bases, leaving 15 bases not matched to a gene. The CDR3 loop reads CASSRLAGGRGPPEQYF. DNA of the CDR3: TGCGCCAGCAGTAGGCTAGCGGGGGGCCGGGGACCTCCCGAGCAGTACTTC.

This clone has a single count. The chain employs TRBV7-9 and TRBJ1-5, with 11 bases fitting TRBD1. The J segment lost 1 base and the V segment lost 5 bases, leaving 10 bases of the junction unmatched. Germline assignment: CDR1 SEHNR and CDR2 FQNEAQ (reference sequence). The CDR3 spans 18 residues. Here the CDR3 reads CASSGGTGGGRSNQPQHF. The CDR3 bases are TGTGCCAGCAGCGGCGGGACAGGGGGAGGAAGGAGCAATCAGCCCCAGCATTTT.

This chain links TRBV7-8 with TRBJ2-2, with TRBD1 matching 7 bases. This CDR3 is 16 amino acids long. The V gene's germline CDR1 is SGHVS and CDR2 FQNEAQ. Trimming removed 4 bases from V and 0 bases from J; junction bases left unmatched: 5. The CDR3 spells CASSSRQGPNTGELFF. In DNA form, the CDR3 reads TGTGCCAGCAGCTCAAGACAGGGTCCGAACACCGGGGAGCTGTTTTTT.

The V gene is TRBV27, the J gene TRBJ2-7; 9 nucleotides line up with TRBD1. Trimming removed 3 bases from V and 3 bases from J; junction bases left unmatched: 15. CDR3 size: 18 residues. Germline CDR1 MNHEY, CDR2 SMNVEV (reference sequence). The CDR3: CASSFRVSIGTGFYEQYF. The CDR3 region has the DNA TGTGCCAGCAGTTTCAGGGTATCTATCGGGACAGGGTTCTACGAGCAGTACTTC.

The V and J genes are TRBV6-5 and TRBJ2-2, with 8 bases fitting TRBD1. The CDR3 runs 15 residues. The V and J ends lost 8 bases and 7 bases, in that order; junction bases with no gene match: 12. CDR1 and CDR2 (germline): MNHEY, SVGAGI. The CDR3 nucleotides are TGTGCCAGCTCCCCTCGGCAGGGGGCCGGCGGGGAGCTGTTTTTT. Translating gives CASSPRQGAGGELFF.

The CDR3 is CASSLRGRNEQFF. The CDR3 DNA reads as TGTGCCAGCAGTTTAAGGGGGCGCAATGAGCAGTTCTTC. The V gene is TRBV27, the J gene TRBJ2-1; 7 nucleotides line up with TRBD1. Germline CDR1 is MNHEY and CDR2 is SMNVEV (reference sequence). The CDR3 runs 13 residues. With 2 bases clipped from V and 6 bases from J, the junction kept 1 base outside the gene matches.

J is TRBJ1-1 and V is TRBV30; maybe TRBD1 (6 bases). The germline V gene has CDR1 GTSNPN and CDR2 SVGIG (reference sequence). The CDR3 is 14 amino acids. V lost 2 bases, J lost 0 bases, and 10 bases lay in between. CDR3 bases: TGTGCCTGGAGTCCTACAGGGATGAACACTGAAGCTTTCTTT. It is translated as CAWSPTGMNTEAFF. Looking up the rest from reference TRBV30 and TRBJ1-1 gives the full variable domain: SQTIHQWPATLVQPVGSPLSLECTVEGTSNPNLYWYRQAAGRGLQLLFYSVGIGQISSEVPQNLSASRPQDRQFILSSKKLLLSDSGFYLCAWSPTGMNTEAFFGQGTRLTVV.

This clone was observed a handful of times. The chain couples TRBV5-6 to TRBJ1-3; D remains unclear. Germline V CDR1 and CDR2: SGHDT, YYEEEE. The CDR3 contains 12 residues. Trimming shortened V by 2 bases and J by 8 bases, and 8 bases separated the two germline ends. The chain's CDR3 is CASSFSEDTIYF. Written as DNA, the CDR3 is TGTGCCAGCAGCTTCTCGGAGGACACCATATATTTT.

V is TRBV5-1 and J is TRBJ1-1; 8 positions agree with TRBD1. The germline V gene encodes CDR1 SGHRS and CDR2 YFSETQ. CDR3 size: 15 residues. V shed 2 bases and J 3 bases; nucleotides not matched to a gene: 6. This chain's CDR3 is CASSFSGGRDTEAFF. As DNA, the CDR3 is TGCGCCAGCAGCTTTTCAGGGGGCAGGGACACTGAAGCTTTCTTT.

This chain joins TRBV6-4 and TRBJ1-6, with TRBD1 matching 8 bases. Unmatched junction bases numbered 2, after V lost 6 bases and J lost 7 bases. The CDR3 spans 13 residues. Germline CDR1 MRHNA, CDR2 SNTAGT. The CDR3 nucleotides read TGTGCCAGCAGGGACAGGGAGAATTCACCCCTCCACTTT. This encodes CASRDRENSPLHF.

The genes are TRBV4-2 and TRBJ1-1; D possibly corresponds to TRBD1 (6 bases). CDR3 size: 16 residues. Trimming pared 0 bases from V and 5 bases from J, leaving 16 bases between. The germline V gene has CDR1 LGHNA and CDR2 YNFKEQ. CDR3 bases: TGTGCCAGCAGCCAAGATCAAGGGGGATCGAAGACTGAAGCTTTCTTT. It specifies CASSQDQGGSKTEAFF.

The rearrangement joins TRBV28 to TRBJ1-1; TRBD1 is a possible D gene (5 bases). The germline V gene has CDR1 MDHEN and CDR2 SYDVKM. V lost 3 bases and J 8 bases, leaving 19 bases between the germline ends. The length of the CDR3 is 15 residues. The CDR3 DNA reads as TGTGCCAGCAGTTTTTCGCAGGGTGGGAGGGAGGAAGCTTTCTTT. Translated: CASSFSQGGREEAFF. The full variable domain, in which reference TRBV28 and TRBJ1-1 provide the parts outside the CDR3, is DVKVTQSSRYLVKRTGEKVFLECVQDMDHENMFWYRQDPGLGLRLIYFSYDVKMKEKGDIPEGYSVSREKKERFSLILESASTNQTSMYLCASSFSQGGREEAFFGQGTRLTVV.

The chain employs TRBV5-1 and TRBJ2-7; TRBD1 is a possible D gene (6 bases). Germline V lookup: CDR1 SGHRS, CDR2 YFSETQ. Trimming cost V 5 bases and J 7 bases, with 16 bases left between them. The CDR3 runs 13 residues. The CDR3 sequence: CASRSQGSWEQYF. As DNA, the CDR3 is TGCGCCAGCAGGAGTCAGGGGAGCTGGGAGCAGTACTTC.

V is TRBV25-1 and J is TRBJ2-7; TRBD2 matches at 8 bases. Germline V CDR1 and CDR2: MGHDK, SYGVNS. This CDR3 contains 16 residues. Germline trimming cut 3 bases from V and 3 bases from J; bases unmatched to any gene: 10. This CDR3 reads CASSDSTSGRIYEQYF. As DNA, the CDR3 is TGTGCCAGCAGTGATTCCACTAGCGGAAGAATCTACGAGCAGTACTTC.

This chain joins TRBV6-5 and TRBJ1-2; D remains unclear. Germline V gene sequence: CDR1 MNHEY, CDR2 SVGAGI. There are 13 residues in the CDR3. Trimming cost V 6 bases and J 2 bases, with 10 bases left between them. In DNA, the CDR3 is TGTGCCAGCAGGCCCTATAAGAACTATGGCTACACCTTC. As protein: CASRPYKNYGYTF.

V gene TRBV6-5 combines with J gene TRBJ2-3; D unclear. Germline V gene sequence: CDR1 MNHEY, CDR2 SVGAGI. The V end was cut by 10 bases, the J end by 3 bases, with 14 bases between. The CDR3 is made up of 13 amino acids. CDR3 sequence (DNA): TGTGCCACCACGAAGTTGCGTACAGATACGCAGTATTTT. Amino acid sequence: CATTKLRTDTQYF.

The chain has TRBV5-1 and TRBJ1-1; D is unresolved. Germline-derived CDR1 and CDR2 are SGHRS and YFSETQ. The CDR3 is made up of 12 amino acids. Trimming cost V 4 bases and J 6 bases, with 10 bases left between them. The CDR3 DNA reads TGCGCCAGCAGCCCGAACTATCCTGAAGCTTTCTTT. It is translated as CASSPNYPEAFF.

A few counts support this clone. The V call is TRBV15, the J call TRBJ2-7, with a weak D call TRBD1 (6 bases). CDR1 and CDR2 from the germline V gene are LNHNV and YYDKDF (reference sequence). The CDR3 covers 13 residues. V was shortened by 1 base and J by 6 bases, with 10 bases between the two germline ends. CDR3 sequence (DNA): TGTGCCACCAGCAGAGGAGGGGGTCGCGAGCAGTACTTC. It specifies CATSRGGGREQYF.

The rearrangement joins TRBV28 to TRBJ1-1; no definite D call. V dropped 2 bases and J dropped 1 base, with 8 bases sitting between them. Looked up from germline, CDR1 is MDHEN and CDR2 is SYDVKM. CDR3 length equals 14 residues. CDR3 amino acids: CASSLGVRNTEAFF. CDR3 in DNA: TGTGCCAGCAGTTTAGGAGTACGGAACACTGAAGCTTTCTTT.

This clone was counted only a few times. Other DNA sequences within the sample encode an identical CDR3. The rearrangement uses TRBV7-9 and TRBJ2-7; possibly TRBD1 for D (5 bases). V was shortened by 0 bases and J by 3 bases, with 9 bases between the two germline ends. CDR1 and CDR2 from the germline V gene are SEHNR and FQNEAQ (reference sequence). This CDR3 spans 14 amino acids. The CDR3 reads CASSLARGYYEQYF. The CDR3 DNA sequence: TGTGCCAGCAGCTTAGCTAGGGGATACTACGAGCAGTACTTC.

The rearrangement links TRBV5-5 to TRBJ1-5, with D unresolved. In germline, CDR1 is SGHKS, CDR2 YYEKEE (reference sequence). V was pared by 2 bases and J by 5 bases, with 8 bases between. The CDR3 has 13 amino acids. The CDR3 DNA reads as TGTGCCAGCAGCTTTAGCCGAGATCAGCCCCAGCATTTT. This encodes CASSFSRDQPQHF.

The genes are TRBV6-1 and TRBJ1-5; possibly TRBD1 for D (5 bases). The CDR3 is 14 amino acids. Deletions cut 4 bases from V and 4 bases from J, with 11 bases between. The germline V gene encodes CDR1 MNHNS and CDR2 SASEGT. The CDR3 region has the DNA TGTGCCAGCAGTGCAACGGGGGAAAATCAGCCCCAGCATTTT. Protein: CASSATGENQPQHF.